A selection of T cell receptor beta chains follows, all from one sample in a study of blood T cell repertoires in COVID-19. Libraries were prepared by immunoSEQ multiplex PCR; TCRdb keeps only in-frame clonotypes and omits some of them. The data show around 400,000 clones, approximately 93% seen once. The sequencing sample was made of PBMCs or T cells enriched from blood (not recorded which). Source of these receptors: a woman between 35 and 50 years old who had been exposed to COVID-19. The CDR3 runs from the conserved cysteine through the conserved F or W. The D gene is left open where the match is weak. Size values are once, few and many counts, or a class for expanded clones, and some rows have none.

d_gene,j_gene,abundance,v_gene,CDR3aa,CDR3nt
TRBD1,TRBJ1-5,-,TRBV7-2,CASSSGQGANQPQHF,TGTGCCAGCAGCTCGGGACAGGGGGCTAATCAGCCCCAGCATTTT
TRBD1,TRBJ1-6,-,TRBV15,CATSPGQGRTPLHF,TGTGCCACCAGCCCAGGACAGGGAAGAACACCCCTCCACTTT
TRBD1,TRBJ2-5,once,TRBV6-5,CASKGQGKGETQYF,TGTGCCAGCAAGGGACAGGGGAAGGGAGAGACCCAGTACTTC
TRBD2,TRBJ2-1,-,TRBV30,CASLAGLGNEQFF,TGTGCTTCGCTAGCGGGGCTTGGCAATGAGCAGTTCTTC
TRBD1,TRBJ1-2,few,TRBV4-1,CASSRDSDYGYTF,TGCGCCAGCAGCCGGGACAGCGACTATGGCTACACCTTC
-,TRBJ2-5,few,TRBV19,CASRDNILETQYF,TGTGCCAGTAGGGACAATATACTGGAGACCCAGTACTTC
TRBD2,TRBJ2-1,-,TRBV3-1/TRBV3-2,CASSQDRLTSGADEQFF,TGTGCCAGCAGCCAAGATAGATTAACTAGCGGGGCGGATGAGCAGTTCTTC
-,TRBJ1-2,-,TRBV5-1,CASSSRGGGGYTF,TGCGCCAGCAGCTCCCGTGGGGGCGGTGGCTACACCTTC
-,TRBJ1-5,-,TRBV11-2,CASSLGGEQPQHF,TGTGCCAGCAGCTTAGGTGGAGAACAGCCCCAGCATTTT
-,TRBJ1-1,-,TRBV27,CASSLSSPAEAFF,TGTGCCAGCAGTTTATCGTCCCCGGCTGAAGCTTTCTTT
TRBD2,TRBJ2-2,once,TRBV7-2,CASSPSMWAGVAGELFF,TGTGCCAGCAGCCCCTCAATGTGGGCGGGAGTCGCCGGGGAGCTGTTTTTT
-,TRBJ1-6,-,TRBV7-9,CASKGGAYNSPLHF,TGTGCCAGCAAAGGAGGGGCCTATAATTCACCCCTCCACTTT
TRBD1,TRBJ2-7,-,TRBV5-1,CASSPGPTGEVYGYEQYF,TGCGCCAGCAGCCCCGGGCCGACAGGGGAGGTTTACGGTTACGAGCAGTACTTC
TRBD1,TRBJ1-1,-,TRBV30,CAWSFWDRASGTEAFF,TGTGCCTGGAGCTTTTGGGACAGGGCAAGTGGGACTGAAGCTTTCTTT
TRBD1,TRBJ1-6,-,TRBV5-1,CASSLGRTGGQSPLHF,TGCGCCAGCAGCTTGGGAAGGACAGGGGGACAATCACCCCTCCACTTT
-,TRBJ1-2,-,TRBV19,CASTPLPTGDLYGYTF,TGTGCCAGTACCCCCCTACCCACGGGGGACCTCTATGGCTACACCTTC
-,TRBJ2-1,-,TRBV5-1,CASSPGGGYNEQFF,TGCGCCAGCAGCCCCGGTGGCGGTTACAATGAGCAGTTCTTC
-,TRBJ1-1,-,TRBV7-2,CASSQMGGFEAFF,TGTGCCAGCAGCCAAATGGGGGGGTTTGAAGCTTTCTTT
TRBD1,TRBJ1-1,few,TRBV25-1,CASSGGQGANREAFF,TGTGCCAGCAGTGGGGGACAGGGGGCCAATAGGGAAGCTTTCTTT
TRBD2,TRBJ2-1,few,TRBV19,CASKPSGIGSSYNEQFF,TGTGCCAGTAAGCCTAGCGGGATCGGGAGCTCCTACAATGAGCAGTTCTTC
-,TRBJ2-1,-,TRBV4-2,CASSQDNGGPEFF,TGTGCCAGCAGCCAAGATAACGGGGGGCCCGAGTTCTTC
-,TRBJ2-1,-,TRBV11-3,CASSPGGRSSYNEQFF,TGTGCCAGCAGCCCCGGGGGGCGGAGCTCCTACAATGAGCAGTTCTTC
-,TRBJ1-6,-,TRBV4-3,CASSQQQGGGSPLHF,TGCGCCAGCAGCCAGCAACAGGGAGGGGGTTCACCCCTCCACTTT
TRBD1,TRBJ2-3,-,TRBV27,CASSLREQGITDTQYF,TGTGCCAGCAGTCTAAGGGAACAGGGGATCACAGATACGCAGTATTTT
TRBD2,TRBJ2-5,-,TRBV3-1/TRBV3-2,CASSQHPGLAGGPNHQETQYF,TGTGCCAGCAGCCAACACCCGGGACTAGCGGGAGGGCCCAATCATCAAGAGACCCAGTACTTC
TRBD1,TRBJ1-2,-,TRBV7-2,CASSQGQGRFYGYTF,TGTGCCAGCAGCCAGGGACAGGGAAGGTTTTATGGCTACACCTTC
-,TRBJ1-1,-,TRBV19,CASSPRVNTEAFF,TGTGCCAGTAGTCCCAGGGTTAACACTGAAGCTTTCTTT
TRBD1,TRBJ1-1,-,TRBV2,CASRNRGGGTEAFF,TGTGCCAGCAGGAACAGGGGAGGAGGCACTGAAGCTTTCTTT
TRBD2,TRBJ2-2,-,TRBV9,CASSLRLAGAPGELFF,TGTGCCAGCAGCCTTCGACTAGCGGGGGCCCCCGGGGAGCTGTTTTTT
TRBD2,TRBJ2-3,-,TRBV30,CAWRGLAVGRTQYF,TGTGCCTGGAGGGGACTAGCGGTGGGGCGTACGCAGTATTTT
TRBD1,TRBJ2-4,-,TRBV11-1,CASSDRGQGAIQYF,TGTGCCAGCAGCGACCGTGGACAGGGGGCAATTCAGTACTTC
-,TRBJ2-5,-,TRBV7-9,CASSQIQETQYF,TGTGCCAGCAGCCAAATTCAAGAGACCCAGTACTTC
-,TRBJ2-5,-,TRBV6-2/TRBV6-3,CASSYTPGSRETQYF,TGTGCCAGCAGTTACACCCCGGGGTCCAGGGAGACCCAGTACTTC
TRBD1,TRBJ1-5,-,TRBV10-2,CASSEQGRNQPQHF,TGCGCCAGCAGTGAACAGGGGAGGAATCAGCCCCAGCATTTT
-,TRBJ2-5,-,TRBV6-2/TRBV6-3,CASSRPGVKETQYF,TGTGCCAGCAGCCGCCCAGGGGTGAAGGAGACCCAGTACTTC
-,TRBJ2-2,-,TRBV5-1,CASSPTTGIPNTGELFF,TGCGCCAGCAGCCCCACTACGGGAATCCCGAACACCGGGGAGCTGTTTTTT
-,TRBJ2-3,-,TRBV27,CASSLTSRDTQYF,TGTGCCAGCAGCCTGACAAGTAGAGATACGCAGTATTTT
-,TRBJ2-7,-,TRBV5-4,CASSSNGGPYEQYF,TGTGCCAGCAGCTCGAATGGGGGCCCCTACGAGCAGTACTTC
TRBD2,TRBJ2-1,-,TRBV14,CASSRPGGSLGEQFF,TGTGCCAGCAGCCGGCCGGGCGGGAGTCTTGGTGAGCAGTTCTTC
-,TRBJ2-7,-,TRBV2,CASSGRYEQYF,TGTGCCAGCAGTGGTCGCTACGAGCAGTACTTC
-,TRBJ1-1,-,TRBV7-3,CASSRAGLNTEAFF,TGTGCCAGCAGCCGCGCGGGGTTGAACACTGAAGCTTTCTTT
TRBD2,TRBJ2-2,-,TRBV5-1,CASSLMGQGTSGSAGELFF,TGCGCCAGCAGCTTGATGGGACAGGGGACTAGCGGGAGTGCCGGGGAGCTGTTTTTT
TRBD1,TRBJ1-2,-,TRBV13,CASSLAGTGLLIVNYGYTF,TGTGCCAGCAGCCTAGCCGGGACAGGGCTCCTCATTGTTAACTATGGCTACACCTTC
-,TRBJ1-1,-,TRBV19,CASTTGGFMNTEAFF,TGTGCCAGTACCACCGGCGGGTTCATGAACACTGAAGCTTTCTTT
-,TRBJ1-2,-,TRBV18,CASSPSEWGDYGYTF,TGTGCCAGCTCACCGTCCGAGTGGGGGGACTATGGCTACACCTTC
-,TRBJ1-6,-,TRBV19,CASSTKIYNSPLHF,TGTGCCAGTAGTACTAAGATCTATAATTCACCCCTCCACTTT
-,TRBJ1-2,-,TRBV7-2,CASSLITGNYGYTF,TGTGCCAGCAGCTTAATTACAGGGAACTATGGCTACACCTTC
-,TRBJ1-2,-,TRBV6-5,CASSYSGISDYGYTF,TGTGCCAGCAGTTACTCTGGTATTAGTGACTATGGCTACACCTTC